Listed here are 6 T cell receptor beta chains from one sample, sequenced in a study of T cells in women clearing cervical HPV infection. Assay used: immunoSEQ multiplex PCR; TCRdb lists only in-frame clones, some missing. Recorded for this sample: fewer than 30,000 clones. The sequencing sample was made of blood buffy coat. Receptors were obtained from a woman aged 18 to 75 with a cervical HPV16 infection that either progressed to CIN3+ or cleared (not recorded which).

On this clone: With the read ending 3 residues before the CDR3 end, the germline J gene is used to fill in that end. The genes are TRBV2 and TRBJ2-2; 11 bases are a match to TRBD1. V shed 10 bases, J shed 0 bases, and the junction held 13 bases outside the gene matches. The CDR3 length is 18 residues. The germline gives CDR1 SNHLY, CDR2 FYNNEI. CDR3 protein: CAIPYGTGGVANTGELFF. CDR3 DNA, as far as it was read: TGTGCCATTCCCTACGGGACAGGGGGGGTCGCGAACACCGGGGAG. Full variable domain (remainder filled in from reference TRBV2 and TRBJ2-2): EPEVTQTPSHQVTQMGQEVILRCVPISNHLYFYWYRQILGQKVEFLVSFYNNEISEKSEIFDDQFSVERPDGSNFTLKIRSTKLEDSAMYFCAIPYGTGGVANTGELFFGEGSRLTVL.

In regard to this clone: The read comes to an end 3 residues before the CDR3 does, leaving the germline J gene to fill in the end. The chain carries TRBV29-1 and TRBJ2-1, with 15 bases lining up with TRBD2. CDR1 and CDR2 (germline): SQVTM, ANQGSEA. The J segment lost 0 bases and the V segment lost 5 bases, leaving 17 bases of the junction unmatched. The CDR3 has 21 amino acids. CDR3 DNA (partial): TGCAGCGTTCTTGGACTAGCGGGAGGGTTATCGGGCACAAGCTCCTACAATGAG. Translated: CSVLGLAGGLSGTSSYNE. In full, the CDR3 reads CSVLGLAGGLSGTSSYNEQFF.

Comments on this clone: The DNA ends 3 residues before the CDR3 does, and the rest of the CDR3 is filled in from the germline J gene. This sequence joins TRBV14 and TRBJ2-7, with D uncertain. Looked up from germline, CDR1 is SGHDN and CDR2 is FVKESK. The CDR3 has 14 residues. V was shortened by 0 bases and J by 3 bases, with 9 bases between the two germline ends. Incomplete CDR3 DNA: TGTGCCAGCAGCCAAGAAGGGTTTGGCTACGAG. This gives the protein CASSQEGFGYE. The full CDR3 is CASSQEGFGYEQYF.

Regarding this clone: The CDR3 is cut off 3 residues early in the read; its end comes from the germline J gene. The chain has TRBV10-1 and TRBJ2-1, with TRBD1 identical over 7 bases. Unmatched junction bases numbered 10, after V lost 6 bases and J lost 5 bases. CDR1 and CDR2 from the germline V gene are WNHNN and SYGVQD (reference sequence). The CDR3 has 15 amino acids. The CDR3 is CASSDTGAEDNEQFF. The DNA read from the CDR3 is TGCGCCAGCAGCGACACAGGGGCGGAAGACAATGAG.

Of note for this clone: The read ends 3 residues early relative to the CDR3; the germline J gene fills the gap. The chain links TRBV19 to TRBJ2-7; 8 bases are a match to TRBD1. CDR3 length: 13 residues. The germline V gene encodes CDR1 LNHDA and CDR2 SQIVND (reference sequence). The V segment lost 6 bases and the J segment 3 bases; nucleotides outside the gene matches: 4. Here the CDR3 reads CASSQDRVYEQYF. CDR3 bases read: TGTGCCAGTAGCCAGGACAGGGTCTACGAG.

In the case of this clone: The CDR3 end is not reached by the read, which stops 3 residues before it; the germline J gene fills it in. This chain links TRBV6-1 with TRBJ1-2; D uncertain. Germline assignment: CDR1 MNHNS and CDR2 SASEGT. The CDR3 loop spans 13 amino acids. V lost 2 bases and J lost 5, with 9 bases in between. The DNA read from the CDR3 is TGTGCCAGCAGTGAACCCGGGTCTTATGGC. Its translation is CASSEPGSYG. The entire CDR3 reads CASSEPGSYGYTF.